This TCR beta chain was captured in a study of blood T cell repertoires in COVID-19. Study background: Whether acute or convalescent, the COVID-19 samples came from the United States, Italy and Spain.

The CDR3 is 15 residues long. Trimming took off 6 bases at V and 4 bases at J, with 15 bases between the two ends. Germline lookup yields CDR1 MGHDK and CDR2 SYGVNS. Per the study methods: Reference gene primer amplification yielded estimated nucleated cell counts. Assay used: immunoSEQ multiplex PCR; TCRdb lists only in-frame clones, some missing. Clonal size and the V and J genes are those of that table, whereas D and trimming came from the DNA. The repertoire holds tens of thousands of clones, with about 88% as singletons. The sequencing sample was made of peripheral blood. The chain employs TRBV25-1 and TRBJ1-4; D is possibly TRBD1 (6 bases). The source is a human donor in a cohort sampled during active COVID-19. DNA for the CDR3: TGTGCCAGCAGGGAAACAGGGTGGAGTAATGAAAAACTGTTTTTT. It translates to CASRETGWSNEKLFF.